Each of the 27 T cell receptor beta chains below was sequenced from the same sample in a study of blood T cell repertoires in COVID-19. Only in-frame clones appear in the TCRdb table, and some are missing; sequencing was by immunoSEQ multiplex PCR. The sample yields tens of thousands of clones, about 92% seen once. Source material: peripheral blood. Receptor source: a man aged 50-59 years with acute or convalescent COVID-19.

The CDR3 protein is CASSLYYGSTDTQYF. In nucleotides, the CDR3 is TGCGCCAGCAGCTTGTATTACGGGAGTACAGATACGCAGTATTTT. The V and J genes are TRBV5-1 and TRBJ2-3, with D possibly matching TRBD2 (6 bases). The ends were cut back, 1 base at V and 3 bases at J, with 12 bases in the middle. CDR3 length equals 15 residues. In germline, CDR1 is SGHRS, CDR2 YFSETQ.

This chain uses TRBV28 with TRBJ1-4; D remains unclear. Trimming shortened V by 3 bases and J by 7 bases, and 12 bases separated the two germline ends. The CDR3 has 14 amino acids. CDR1 and CDR2 (germline): MDHEN, SYDVKM. This CDR3 is CASSFSRNGEKLFF. The CDR3 DNA reads as TGTGCCAGCAGTTTCTCCAGGAATGGTGAAAAACTGTTTTTT.

The chain uses TRBV19 and TRBJ1-1, with unresolved D. The V end was cut by 0 bases, the J end by 2 bases, with 7 bases between. Germline values: CDR1 LNHDA, CDR2 SQIVND (reference sequence). The CDR3 is 14 residues long. CDR3 residues: CASSIEVANTEAFF. The DNA for the CDR3 is TGTGCCAGTAGTATAGAAGTAGCAAACACTGAAGCTTTCTTT.

This chain joins TRBV29-1 and TRBJ1-1; D is unresolved. This CDR3 contains 14 residues. V lost 6 bases to trimming and J lost 0 bases, with 14 bases between them. Germline V lookup: CDR1 SQVTM, CDR2 ANQGSEA. The CDR3, as DNA: TGCAGCGTCAGCCCCGGGAGACTGAACACTGAAGCTTTCTTT. Residues: CSVSPGRLNTEAFF.

The chain uses TRBV16 and TRBJ1-1; D is unclear. Looked up from germline, CDR1 is KGHSY and CDR2 is FQNENV. Trimming pared 0 bases from V and 3 bases from J, leaving 8 bases between. This CDR3 spans 14 amino acids. CDR3 bases: TGTGCCAGCAGCCAATCGCTTTCGGACACTGAAGCTTTCTTT. Translated, it gives CASSQSLSDTEAFF.

The chain links TRBV5-1 to TRBJ1-1, with a possible D match to TRBD1 (5 bases). The V end lost 4 bases, the J end lost 7 bases, and 14 bases lay between the germline ends. CDR1 and CDR2 from the germline V gene are SGHRS and YFSETQ. This CDR3 has 13 amino acids. The CDR3 sequence is CASSGASSIEAFF. The CDR3 nucleotides read TGCGCCAGCAGCGGGGCGTCCAGTATTGAAGCTTTCTTT.

The chain is built from TRBV29-1 and TRBJ2-2; 9 bases are shared with TRBD2. CDR3 length: 13 residues. V was pared by 7 bases and J by 7 bases, with 7 bases of the junction left unmatched. The germline V gene encodes CDR1 SQVTM and CDR2 ANQGSEA. This CDR3 is CSAAAGGGGELFF. The CDR3 bases are TGCAGCGCCGCAGCGGGGGGTGGCGGGGAGCTGTTTTTT.

V and J are TRBV11-2 and TRBJ1-2; TRBD1 aligns across 8 bases. The germline V gene has CDR1 SGHAT and CDR2 FQNNGV. This CDR3 has 13 residues. J gave up 5 bases and V 5 bases, and 4 bases lay outside the gene matches. The CDR3 here is CASSHGQGYGYTF. DNA of the CDR3: TGTGCCAGCAGCCATGGACAGGGTTATGGCTACACCTTC.

The chain uses TRBV19 and TRBJ1-2; 7 positions agree with TRBD1. J gave up 2 bases and V 10 bases, and 13 bases lay outside the gene matches. Germline V lookup: CDR1 LNHDA, CDR2 SQIVND (reference sequence). This CDR3 has 15 amino acids. In DNA, the CDR3 is TGTGCCACTACTTGGACAGGCCGCTCCAACTATGGCTACACCTTC. This encodes CATTWTGRSNYGYTF.

Written as DNA, the CDR3 is TGTGCCAGCAGCTCCGGGACAGGGGTGTACGAGCAGTACTTC. Translating gives CASSSGTGVYEQYF. This chain joins TRBV11-1 and TRBJ2-7, with 10 bases matching TRBD1. J gave up 4 bases and V 4 bases, and 4 bases lay outside the gene matches. Germline-derived CDR1 and CDR2 are SGHAT and FQDESV (reference sequence). There are 14 residues in the CDR3.

This chain links TRBV7-9 with TRBJ2-3; perhaps TRBD1 as D (5 bases). Germline V CDR1 and CDR2: SEHNR, FQNEAQ (reference sequence). V was trimmed by 2 bases and J by 4 bases, leaving 16 bases between them. The CDR3 is 16 residues long. The CDR3 loop is CASSLLFGVGADTQYF. Written as DNA, the CDR3 is TGTGCCAGCAGCTTATTATTTGGGGTAGGGGCAGATACGCAGTATTTT.

This chain's CDR3 is CASSLERDRDNEQFF. The CDR3, as DNA: TGCGCCAGCAGCTTGGAGAGGGACAGGGATAATGAGCAGTTCTTC. This chain uses TRBV5-1 with TRBJ2-1, with 9 bases lining up with TRBD1. Germline V gene data show CDR1 as SGHRS and CDR2 as YFSETQ. V lost 0 bases, J lost 7 bases, and 5 bases stayed unmatched. The CDR3 is 15 residues long.

In its sample, this clone was seen once. The J gene is TRBJ1-5, the V gene TRBV2; D is undetermined. Germline loops: CDR1 SNHLY, CDR2 FYNNEI. The ends were cut back, 3 bases at V and 6 bases at J, with 3 bases in the middle. The CDR3 contains 11 residues. The CDR3 loop is CASSDGQPQHF. The CDR3 bases are TGTGCCAGCAGTGACGGTCAGCCCCAGCATTTT.

V gene TRBV7-2 combines with J gene TRBJ2-1, with 7 nucleotides matching TRBD1. Per germline, CDR1 SGHTA and CDR2 FQGNSA. The CDR3 length is 17 residues. With 3 bases clipped from V and 5 bases from J, the junction kept 13 bases outside the gene matches. DNA of the CDR3: TGTGCCAGCAGCTTTAAGGAAATCCGGGACAGAAACAATGAGCAGTTCTTC. Encoded protein: CASSFKEIRDRNNEQFF.

The chain recombines TRBV7-6 with TRBJ2-6; no clear D gene. The CDR3 runs 18 residues. V lost 1 base, J lost 3 bases, and 16 bases lay in between. Germline assignment: CDR1 SGHVS and CDR2 FNYEAQ. The CDR3 here is CASSLDWAGSGGANVLTF. The CDR3 coding sequence is TGTGCCAGCAGCTTAGACTGGGCCGGTTCTGGTGGGGCCAACGTCCTGACTTTC.

V gene TRBV27 combines with J gene TRBJ1-2, with D hard to call. CDR3 size: 15 residues. Germline assignment: CDR1 MNHEY and CDR2 SMNVEV (reference sequence). The germline V and J ends were trimmed by 0 bases and 2 bases, with 10 bases remaining between them. DNA of the CDR3: TGTGCCAGCAGTTTATCGGGGAGGAGGAACTATGGCTACACCTTC. This gives the protein CASSLSGRRNYGYTF.

The rearrangement links TRBV9 to TRBJ1-2; 9 nucleotides agree with TRBD1. The CDR3 has 13 amino acids. Germline assignment: CDR1 SGDLS and CDR2 YYNGEE. Unmatched junction bases numbered 10, after V lost 4 bases and J lost 12 bases. Written as DNA, the CDR3 is TGTGCCAGCAGCCCAAGGGACAGGGATCGCCACACCTTC. This encodes CASSPRDRDRHTF.

V gene TRBV2 combines with J gene TRBJ1-1, with unresolved D. The germline V and J ends were trimmed by 2 bases and 1 base, with 5 bases remaining between them. The CDR3 is 13 residues long. Germline assignment: CDR1 SNHLY and CDR2 FYNNEI. The CDR3 DNA reads TGTGCCAGCAGTGAACAGGCGAACACTGAAGCTTTCTTT. Its translation is CASSEQANTEAFF.

The genes are TRBV7-2 and TRBJ2-2, with 10 bases identical to TRBD1. CDR1 SGHTA and CDR2 FQGNSA come from the germline V gene. The CDR3 covers 15 residues. V lost 6 bases and J lost 9; bases outside the gene matches: 10. The CDR3 coding sequence is TGTGCCAGCAGGGAGGGACAGGGGTACGGCAGGGAGCTGTTTTTT. This translates into CASREGQGYGRELFF.

The rearrangement joins TRBV24-1 to TRBJ2-3, with D perhaps TRBD1 (6 bases). The CDR3 runs to 15 residues. The germline CDR1 and CDR2 sequences are KGHDR and SFDVKD. V lost 3 bases and J 0 bases, leaving 9 bases between the germline ends. In nucleotides, the CDR3 is TGTGCCACCAGTGATACAGGGACCAGCACAGATACGCAGTATTTT. Its translation: CATSDTGTSTDTQYF.

The chain has TRBV24-1 and TRBJ2-1; 9 bases align to TRBD1. The CDR3 runs 16 residues. Unmatched junction bases numbered 5, after V lost 4 bases and J lost 2 bases. Germline V gives CDR1 KGHDR, CDR2 SFDVKD. Here the CDR3 DNA reads TGTGCCACCAGTGAGCCTCGACAGGGGGCCTACAATGAGCAGTTCTTC. It specifies CATSEPRQGAYNEQFF.

The chain has TRBV5-1 and TRBJ2-3; 9 bases agree with TRBD2. After removal of 0 bases from V and 3 bases from J, the junction contained 8 bases not matched to a gene. Germline V CDR1 and CDR2: SGHRS, YFSETQ. The CDR3 contains 17 residues. CDR3 region: CASSLGRPSGATDTQYF. DNA of the CDR3: TGCGCCAGCAGCTTGGGTAGACCTAGCGGGGCTACAGATACGCAGTATTTT.

The chain is built from TRBV6-1 and TRBJ1-2; D is ambiguous. V shed 2 bases and J shed 0 bases, with 10 bases lying between them. This CDR3 spans 15 amino acids. The germline V gene has CDR1 MNHNS and CDR2 SASEGT. CDR3 DNA: TGTGCCAGCAGTGAATGGACGGGAGCTAACTATGGCTACACCTTC. Translating gives CASSEWTGANYGYTF.

V is TRBV2 and J is TRBJ1-2, with D possibly being TRBD1 (6 bases). Germline assignment: CDR1 SNHLY and CDR2 FYNNEI. V was clipped by 7 bases and J by 2 bases, with 17 bases between them. This CDR3 contains 15 residues. The DNA for the CDR3 is TGTGCCAGCACCGGAGGCAGGGGAAGAAACTATGGCTACACCTTC. Residues: CASTGGRGRNYGYTF. The variable domain in full, completed from reference TRBV2 and TRBJ1-2, reads EPEVTQTPSHQVTQMGQEVILRCVPISNHLYFYWYRQILGQKVEFLVSFYNNEISEKSEIFDDQFSVERPDGSNFTLKIRSTKLEDSAMYFCASTGGRGRNYGYTFGSGTRLTVV.

The chain uses TRBV30 and TRBJ1-5; the D gene is possibly TRBD1 (5 bases). The CDR3 runs to 13 residues. Germline values: CDR1 GTSNPN, CDR2 SVGIG (reference sequence). Deletions cut 7 bases from V and 2 bases from J, with 12 bases between. CDR3 bases: TGTGCCTTCGCAACGGGGGGCAATCAGCCCCAGCATTTT. Its protein is CAFATGGNQPQHF. The full variable domain, with the rest looked up from reference TRBV30 and TRBJ1-5, is SQTIHQWPATLVQPVGSPLSLECTVEGTSNPNLYWYRQAAGRGLQLLFYSVGIGQISSEVPQNLSASRPQDRQFILSSKKLLLSDSGFYLCAFATGGNQPQHFGDGTRLSIL.

The chain has TRBV6-6 and TRBJ1-1; TRBD1 aligns across 10 bases. Trimming at V came to 5 bases and at J to 1 base, leaving 4 bases not matched to a gene. The CDR3 extends over 15 amino acids. CDR1 is MNHNY and CDR2 is SVGAGI in the germline V gene (reference sequence). The CDR3 coding sequence is TGTGCCAGCAGTGGACAGGGGGGGAAGAACACTGAAGCTTTCTTT. It yields the protein CASSGQGGKNTEAFF.

The chain recombines TRBV3-1 (or the pseudogene TRBV3-2) with TRBJ2-3; D is uncertain. The V end lost 5 bases, the J end lost 3 bases, and 12 bases lay between the germline ends. Germline CDR1 LGHDT, CDR2 YNNKEL (reference sequence). The CDR3 length is 14 residues. The CDR3 DNA sequence: TGTGCCAGCAGCGTAAGCGTTACGACAGATACGCAGTATTTT. Translating it yields CASSVSVTTDTQYF.